The 24 T cell receptor beta chains below come from one sample, sequenced in a study of CD8+CD57+ T cells in acquired aplastic anemia. Genomic DNA, the template, was used for profiling of the TCR beta VDJ and CDR3. TCRdb ran MiXCR on the reads and lists one entry per CDR3 protein. The repertoire has around 190,000 distinct CDR3 sequences, about half of them found once; the top ten carry approximately 15%. The specimen was sorted CD4+, CD8+, or CD8+CD57+ T cells (not recorded which) from PBMCs. The receptor set was obtained from a human donor in good health, serving as a control.

This clonotype occurred many times. This chain uses TRBV6-6 with TRBJ2-4; TRBD1 matches at 8 bases. This CDR3 region has 16 residues. V was clipped by 2 bases and J by 0 bases; unmatched bases: 3. In germline, CDR1 is MNHNY, CDR2 SVGAGI (reference sequence). CDR3 sequence reads: CASSYGQGIAKNIQYF. The CDR3 DNA reads as TGTGCCAGCAGTTACGGACAGGGAATAGCCAAAAACATTCAGTACTTC.

The genes are TRBV20-1 and TRBJ2-7; the match to TRBD2 covers 15 bases. V trimming: 5 bases; J trimming: 5 bases; junction bases outside the gene matches: 10. Per germline, CDR1 DFQATT and CDR2 SNEGSKA (reference sequence). The CDR3 has 16 residues. In nucleotides, the CDR3 is TGCAGTGCTGGTGGGACTAGCGGGGGGTCGTCAAACGAGCAGTACTTC. It specifies CSAGGTSGGSSNEQYF.

The rearrangement links TRBV19 to TRBJ1-4; no firm D call. The CDR3 consists of 17 residues. V gave up 1 base and J gave up 2 bases, with 14 bases separating them. Germline loops: CDR1 LNHDA, CDR2 SQIVND (reference sequence). The CDR3 protein is CASSIAHKGWTNEKLFF. Written as DNA, the CDR3 is TGTGCCAGTAGTATAGCTCACAAGGGTTGGACTAATGAAAAACTGTTTTTT.

The J gene is TRBJ2-7, the V gene TRBV15; D is undetermined. The CDR3 loop spans 13 amino acids. Germline V gene lookup returns CDR1 LNHNV and CDR2 YYDKDF (reference sequence). Trimming removed 4 bases at V and 5 bases at J, with 12 bases between. The CDR3 nucleotides are TGTGCCACCAGCATACCCACGAAAAACGAGCAGTACTTC. It codes for CATSIPTKNEQYF.

The rearrangement uses TRBV7-8 and TRBJ1-6; maybe TRBD1 (6 bases). The length of the CDR3 is 17 residues. From germline, CDR1 is SGHVS and CDR2 FQNEAQ. The V end lost 4 bases, the J end lost 10 bases, and 23 bases lay between the germline ends. The DNA of the CDR3 is TGTGCCAGCAGCTCGGGGTTAGGGGGAGGCTACCACTCACCCCTCCACTTT. This codes for CASSSGLGGGYHSPLHF.

This clonotype was detected only once. The rearrangement links TRBV9 to TRBJ1-2; TRBD1 is a possible D gene (5 bases). V was shortened by 0 bases and J by 4 bases, with 19 bases between the two germline ends. The CDR3 runs to 17 residues. CDR1 and CDR2 (germline): SGDLS, YYNGEE. The chain's CDR3 is CASSVASAGVWGYGYTF. CDR3 nucleotide sequence: TGTGCCAGCAGCGTAGCGTCTGCGGGGGTTTGGGGCTATGGCTACACCTTC.

The chain couples TRBV10-1 to TRBJ1-1, with 7 nucleotides matching TRBD1. V was pared by 8 bases and J by 2 bases, with 2 bases of the junction left unmatched. The CDR3 length is 12 residues. CDR1 is WNHNN and CDR2 is SYGVQD in the germline V gene (reference sequence). The CDR3 region has the DNA TGCGCCAGCGGGACAGCTAACACTGAAGCTTTCTTT. This sequence encodes CASGTANTEAFF.

This clonotype was counted many times. The rearrangement links TRBV24-1 to TRBJ2-7; D is tentatively TRBD1 or TRBD2 (6 bases each). V gave up 7 bases and J gave up 3 bases, with 24 bases separating them. The V gene's germline CDR1 is KGHDR and CDR2 SFDVKD. There are 17 residues in the CDR3. CDR3 loop: CATRKAGGFGQSYEQYF. The CDR3 DNA sequence: TGTGCCACCAGGAAAGCGGGTGGTTTCGGACAGAGCTACGAGCAGTACTTC.

The rearrangement uses TRBV20-1 and TRBJ2-7, with 9 bases fitting TRBD2. With 6 bases clipped from V and 3 bases from J, the junction kept 9 bases outside the gene matches. The germline V gene encodes CDR1 DFQATT and CDR2 SNEGSKA (reference sequence). The CDR3 has 14 amino acids. CDR3 DNA: TGCAGTGCCTCACGACTAGCGGAATACTACGAGCAGTACTTC. Encoded protein: CSASRLAEYYEQYF.

In this sample, this clonotype turned up many times. The J gene is TRBJ1-1, the V gene TRBV19; D not resolved. Trimming pared 3 bases from V and 1 base from J, leaving 9 bases between. Germline V gene lookup returns CDR1 LNHDA and CDR2 SQIVND (reference sequence). The CDR3 extends over 14 amino acids. The CDR3 coding sequence is TGTGCCAGTAGTATGTGGGGAAGGAACACTGAAGCTTTCTTT. Translating gives CASSMWGRNTEAFF.

The chain links TRBV6-1 to TRBJ1-2; 7 bases match TRBD1. V dropped 2 bases and J dropped 12; count of bases not matched to a gene: 9. Germline values: CDR1 MNHNS, CDR2 SASEGT. The CDR3 is made up of 13 amino acids. The CDR3, as DNA: TGTGCCAGCAGTGAAAGGGACAGCGATTGGAACACCTTC. This sequence encodes CASSERDSDWNTF.

This clonotype was observed many times. The chain is built from TRBV20-1 and TRBJ1-5; TRBD1 is a possible D gene (5 bases). The ends were cut back, 5 bases at V and 5 bases at J, with 13 bases in the middle. Germline assignment: CDR1 DFQATT and CDR2 SNEGSKA (reference sequence). The CDR3 extends over 13 amino acids. Here the CDR3 DNA reads TGCAGTGCTTCTAACCCAGGGTATCAGCCCCAGCATTTT. Amino acids: CSASNPGYQPQHF.

The rearrangement joins TRBV7-3 to TRBJ2-7; the match to TRBD2 covers 9 bases. V shed 5 bases, J shed 5 bases, and the junction held 22 bases outside the gene matches. CDR3 length equals 19 residues. Germline CDR1 reads SGHTA; CDR2 reads FQGTGA. CDR3 residues: CASSPCEVVGRGGLDEQYF. As DNA, the CDR3 is TGTGCCAGCAGCCCCTGTGAGGTTGTAGGGCGGGGGGGCCTGGACGAGCAGTACTTC.

This clonotype has just a few counts. The rearrangement uses TRBV18 and TRBJ1-3; 7 positions match TRBD1. CDR3 length: 13 amino acids. V gave up 3 bases and J gave up 10 bases; unmatched junction bases: 6. Germline assignment: CDR1 KGHSH and CDR2 LQKENI. The CDR3 DNA is TGTGCCAGCTCACCTGACTCAGGGGGGACCATATATTTT. Translating it yields CASSPDSGGTIYF.

The V and J genes are TRBV15 and TRBJ1-5, with D perhaps TRBD1 (5 bases). From germline, CDR1 is LNHNV and CDR2 YYDKDF (reference sequence). The V end lost 3 bases, the J end lost 1 base, and 22 bases lay between the germline ends. The CDR3 is made up of 19 amino acids. The CDR3 reads CATSSASLVREWSNQPQHF. CDR3 DNA sequence: TGTGCCACCAGCAGTGCTAGTTTGGTCAGGGAGTGGAGCAATCAGCCCCAGCATTTT.

The chain uses TRBV2 and TRBJ2-5; possibly TRBD2 for D (5 bases). Germline lookup yields CDR1 SNHLY and CDR2 FYNNEI. The CDR3 runs 14 residues. The V end lost 3 bases, the J end lost 2 bases, and 10 bases lay between the germline ends. In DNA, the CDR3 is TGTGCCAGCAGTGACGGCCTAGCACAAGAGACCCAGTACTTC. This gives the protein CASSDGLAQETQYF. The full variable domain, with the rest looked up from reference TRBV2 and TRBJ2-5, is EPEVTQTPSHQVTQMGQEVILRCVPISNHLYFYWYRQILGQKVEFLVSFYNNEISEKSEIFDDQFSVERPDGSNFTLKIRSTKLEDSAMYFCASSDGLAQETQYFGPGTRLLVL.

There are many counts of this clonotype. This sequence joins TRBV20-1 and TRBJ2-7; possibly TRBD1 for D (6 bases). With 0 bases removed from V and 0 bases from J, the gap between germline ends came to 12 bases. CDR3 size: 15 residues. Germline V gene lookup returns CDR1 DFQATT and CDR2 SNEGSKA (reference sequence). The CDR3 is CSARDGQRLSYEQYF. DNA of the CDR3: TGCAGTGCTAGAGATGGACAGCGACTCTCCTACGAGCAGTACTTC.

In this sample, this clonotype turned up many times. The CDR3 coding sequence is TGTGCCAGTAGACCTAGCGGTGGGTACGAGCAGTACTTC. Amino acids: CASRPSGGYEQYF. The V gene is TRBV28, the J gene TRBJ2-7; TRBD2 matches at 7 bases. The CDR3 contains 13 residues. Germline V lookup: CDR1 MDHEN, CDR2 SYDVKM. With 9 bases clipped from V and 4 bases from J, the junction kept 9 bases outside the gene matches. The whole variable domain, remainder taken from reference TRBV28 and TRBJ2-7, is DVKVTQSSRYLVKRTGEKVFLECVQDMDHENMFWYRQDPGLGLRLIYFSYDVKMKEKGDIPEGYSVSREKKERFSLILESASTNQTSMYLCASRPSGGYEQYFGPGTRLTVT.

The V gene is TRBV20-1, the J gene TRBJ1-1, with 12 bases lining up with TRBD1. The germline V gene has CDR1 DFQATT and CDR2 SNEGSKA (reference sequence). This CDR3 has 13 residues. Trimming removed 3 bases from V and 10 bases from J; junction bases left unmatched: 6. The CDR3 DNA follows: TGCAGTGCTAGGGGACAGGGGGCGCAGGGAGCTTTCTTT. Protein product: CSARGQGAQGAFF.

By its share, this clonotype is medium-sized. This sequence joins TRBV6-4 and TRBJ2-7; D ambiguous. In germline, CDR1 is MRHNA, CDR2 SNTAGT. This CDR3 is built from 15 residues. V was shortened by 2 bases and J by 2 bases, with 13 bases between the two germline ends. The CDR3 spells CASSDNPGPAYEQYF. CDR3 sequence (DNA): TGTGCCAGCAGTGACAATCCTGGTCCTGCCTACGAGCAGTACTTC.

This clonotype was seen ten or more times. The chain links TRBV12-3 or TRBV12-4 to TRBJ2-1, with 8 bases fitting TRBD2. The CDR3 consists of 15 residues. The junction had 7 bases not matched to a gene; V was cut back by 7 bases and J by 2 bases. The CDR3 bases are TGTGCCAGCATTCCTGGACTAGCTCCCTACAATGAGCAGTTCTTC. Translated: CASIPGLAPYNEQFF.

This chain links TRBV7-4 with TRBJ2-1; 10 bases are a match to TRBD2. This CDR3 has 17 residues. Germline CDR1 and CDR2: SGHVT and SQSDAQ. V lost 3 bases and J lost 7; bases outside the gene matches: 12. The CDR3 DNA sequence: TGTGCCAGCAGCTTCTCCACAGGGCCTAGCGGGGGAAATGAGCAGTTCTTC. It translates to CASSFSTGPSGGNEQFF.

This clonotype was observed many times. The V gene is TRBV6-5, the J gene TRBJ1-5; no firm D call. Germline CDR1 and CDR2: MNHEY and SVGAGI. V shed 5 bases and J shed 2 bases, with 10 bases lying between them. The CDR3 is 14 amino acids. In DNA form, the CDR3 reads TGTGCCAGCAGTACCCGACAAGGCAATCAGCCCCAGCATTTT. It encodes CASSTRQGNQPQHF.

The rearrangement links TRBV5-6 to TRBJ1-1; unclear D gene. Trimming stripped 6 bases from V and 5 bases from J, with 14 bases between. In germline, CDR1 is SGHDT, CDR2 YYEEEE. The CDR3 extends over 13 amino acids. The CDR3 reads CASTIYRETEAFF. Here the CDR3 DNA reads TGTGCCAGCACCATCTACCGGGAAACTGAAGCTTTCTTT.